This TCR beta chain stems from a study of memory CD4+ T cells and cytomegalovirus serostatus. CDR1 and CDR2 (germline): GTSNPN, SVGIG (reference sequence). This CDR3 region has 15 residues. V gave up 7 bases and J gave up 7 bases, with 22 bases separating them. The sort gate was single viable CD3+CD4+CD8-CD45RO+ cells for memory CD4+ T cells. Assay used: immunoSEQ multiplex PCR; TCRdb lists only in-frame clones, some missing. The sample includes around 50,000 clones, roughly 81% of them seen just once. Sequenced sample: memory CD4+ T cells from blood. This sequence was found in an adult in good health and CMV-seronegative. The rearrangement uses TRBV30 and TRBJ2-2; D is perhaps TRBD1 (7 bases). DNA for the CDR3: TGTGCCTCTAAAAGGGCAGGGGGGCTCGTCGGGGAGCTGTTTTTT. Amino acids: CASKRAGGLVGELFF.